This is a list of T cell receptor beta chains from one sample in a study of T cells expressing NK-cell markers. Using the 5' RACE reads, TCRdb records one entry per CDR3 protein without DNA. The specimen's table records some 450,000 distinct CDR3 sequences. Input material: blood T cells: a sorted CD56 or NKG2C T cell subset, CD4+ or CD8+ T cells, or bulk PBMC T cells (not recorded which). The receptors originated from a woman between 18 and 69 years old in good health. Each CDR3 is given with its conserved first and last residue.

TRBJ2-5,TRBV5-6,CASSPDFQETQYF
TRBJ2-2,TRBV5-1,CASSSAGGSATGELFF
TRBJ1-6,TRBV12-3/TRBV12-4,CASSRYGTGGIEPLHF
TRBJ2-5,TRBV7-2,CASRYGGQSFQETQYF
TRBJ2-5,TRBV4-1,CASSHTNNIKGRDYQETQYF
TRBJ2-7,TRBV28,CASSPAGQGRFLGSYEQYF
TRBJ1-2,TRBV7-2,CASRQGQGYGYTF
TRBJ2-5,TRBV3-1,CASSPYWRGSETQYF
TRBJ2-1,TRBV14,CASSQDNLANSYNEQFF
TRBJ2-2,TRBV18,CASSPLTGGDTGELFF
TRBJ1-2,TRBV29-1,CSVGGFTYGYTF
TRBJ1-1,TRBV5-1,CASSLGPGTLQGFKNTEAFF
TRBJ1-5,TRBV6-5,CASSPIGQLSNQPQHF
TRBJ2-5,TRBV5-4,CASLNRGWGETQYF
TRBJ2-2,TRBV21-1,CASSKLAGPPGELFF
TRBJ2-5,TRBV12-3/TRBV12-4,CASGLGEETQYF
TRBJ2-5,TRBV20-1,CSARPSQETQYF
TRBJ1-1,TRBV28,CASSAGGRGEAFF
TRBJ1-6,TRBV5-1,CASSLDGQNSPLHF
TRBJ1-2,TRBV29-1,CSVEAWQYGYTF
TRBJ2-7,TRBV5-1,CASSSLQPRDRGHEQYF
TRBJ1-2,TRBV30,CAWSPTPYGYTF
TRBJ2-5,TRBV12-3/TRBV12-4,CASTNRDRRGSETQYF
TRBJ2-6,TRBV6-2/TRBV6-3,CASSGPISGANVLTF
TRBJ2-7,TRBV6-2/TRBV6-3,CASRAGTGLPYEQYF
TRBJ1-6,TRBV20-1,CSAAPGQYSPLHF
TRBJ1-1,TRBV12-3/TRBV12-4,CASIRPIVSMNTEAFF
TRBJ2-3,TRBV27,CASSPSGGLTDTQYF
TRBJ2-2,TRBV24-1,CATSDATYTGELFF
TRBJ1-2,TRBV12-3/TRBV12-4,CASSYPGADRGGYTF
TRBJ2-1,TRBV7-2,CASSFQGAHEQFF
TRBJ1-1,TRBV29-1,CSTRGVGTEAFF
TRBJ2-3,TRBV20-1,CSARDAGRAGTDTQYF
TRBJ2-1,TRBV12-3/TRBV12-4,CASSPLAGGPEQFF
TRBJ2-2,TRBV27,CASSLRLTNTGELFF
TRBJ2-3,TRBV6-2/TRBV6-3,CASSYLVADTQYF
TRBJ1-1,TRBV5-1,CASSLQHTEAFF
TRBJ1-2,TRBV12-3/TRBV12-4,CASVPNHLGVNYGYTF
TRBJ2-2,TRBV29-1,CSVEDRTVNTGELFF
TRBJ1-5,TRBV10-3,CAIKAADQPQHF
TRBJ1-1,TRBV7-9,CASSFPSRNTEAFF
TRBJ2-7,TRBV29-1,CSVGTSGSYEQYF
TRBJ2-5,TRBV20-1,CSAHLGQETQYF
TRBJ2-7,TRBV29-1,CSVEGLQGSQYF
TRBJ2-2,TRBV20-1,CSVTPRGLNTGELFF
TRBJ1-4,TRBV9,CASSGRGGRSNEKLFF